The clone carrying this TCR beta chain was detected only a few times. Its antigen is still unknown. These data come from a study of T cell responses to AZD1222 COVID-19 vaccine. Study details: Second-dose intervals near 4 or 12 weeks were combined. Study-level findings and limits: No day 14 peak samples; only post-peak repertoires were characterized.

The table came from immunoSEQ multiplex PCR; TCRdb's copy has only in-frame clones and leaves some out. The sample consists of roughly 130,000 clones, over 90% of them appearing once. CDR3 size: 15 residues. V was pared by 0 bases and J by 7 bases, with 3 bases of the junction left unmatched. CDR1 is LGHNT, CDR2 FRNRAP, per germline. The chain recombines TRBV12-5 with TRBJ1-4, with 9 bases lining up with TRBD1. The origin of this receptor is an adult in good health. The sample here was peripheral blood, taken on day 0 of AZD1222 vaccination. CDR3 DNA sequence: TGTGCTAGTGGTTTGGTATTGACAGGGGGTGAAAAACTGTTTTTT. Protein: CASGLVLTGGEKLFF.